These 29 T cell receptor beta chains were all obtained from the same sample, sequenced in a study of OX40 agonist ivuxolimab in advanced cancers. Assay: immunoSEQ multiplex PCR; the TCRdb copy retains only in-frame clones and omits some. The data show tens of thousands of clones, roughly 81% seen once. The sequencing here drew on CD4+ or CD8+ T cells sorted from blood, taken in a trial of the OX40 agonist ivuxolimab. These TCRs come from an adult with an advanced solid tumor such as melanoma, head and neck, liver or kidney cancer.

V gene TRBV2 combines with J gene TRBJ1-6; D is undetermined. Germline CDR1 reads SNHLY; CDR2 reads FYNNEI. The CDR3 has 13 residues. V shed 4 bases and J shed 5 bases, with 6 bases lying between them. CDR3 residues: CASSVQNNSPLHF. The CDR3 DNA follows: TGTGCCAGCAGTGTACAGAATAATTCACCCCTCCACTTT.

This sequence joins TRBV9 and TRBJ2-2; possible D gene TRBD2, 7 bases. This CDR3 comprises 14 residues. Trimming took 10 bases from V and 3 from J, leaving 16 bases between them. Per the germline V gene, CDR1 is SGDLS and CDR2 is YYNGEE. DNA for the CDR3: TGTGCCTCCGGGGCGGGGGCGGACACCGGGGAGCTGTTTTTT. Its translation: CASGAGADTGELFF.

The chain joins TRBV27 to TRBJ1-2, with a tentative D call TRBD1 (5 bases). CDR1 is MNHEY and CDR2 is SMNVEV in the germline V gene (reference sequence). The V gene lost 3 bases and the J gene lost 4 bases, with 12 bases spanning the gap. The CDR3 totals 14 residues. The CDR3 bases are TGTGCCAGCAGTTTCTCCGGACAAGGCTATGGCTACACCTTC. Encoded protein: CASSFSGQGYGYTF.

This rearrangement joins TRBV6-6 to TRBJ1-1; 7 nucleotides match TRBD1. CDR3 length: 14 amino acids. After removal of 2 bases from V and 1 base from J, the junction contained 1 base not matched to a gene. Germline loops: CDR1 MNHNY, CDR2 SVGAGI (reference sequence). The CDR3 sequence is CASSYGTANTEAFF. CDR3 in DNA: TGTGCCAGCAGTTACGGGACAGCGAACACTGAAGCTTTCTTT.

The rearrangement links TRBV6-5 to TRBJ2-7; 7 bases align to TRBD1. Germline-derived CDR1 and CDR2 are MNHEY and SVGAGI. The V and J ends lost 2 bases and 6 bases, in that order; junction bases with no gene match: 4. The CDR3 runs to 13 residues. DNA for the CDR3: TGTGCCAGCAGTTACAGTGCAGGGGGCGAGCAGTACTTC. Its protein product is CASSYSAGGEQYF.

This sequence joins TRBV30 and TRBJ1-6; tentative D call: TRBD1 (6 bases). The ends were cut back, 3 bases at V and 7 bases at J, with 13 bases in the middle. Germline CDR1 is GTSNPN and CDR2 is SVGIG (reference sequence). The CDR3 sequence is 14 residues long. CDR3 DNA sequence: TGTGCCTGGAGCGAAGGAACAGGGAATTCACCCCTCCACTTT. Amino acids: CAWSEGTGNSPLHF. The complete variable domain, with remaining parts taken from reference TRBV30 and TRBJ1-6, reads SQTIHQWPATLVQPVGSPLSLECTVEGTSNPNLYWYRQAAGRGLQLLFYSVGIGQISSEVPQNLSASRPQDRQFILSSKKLLLSDSGFYLCAWSEGTGNSPLHFGNGTRLTVT.

V usage is TRBV27 and J usage is TRBJ1-2, with D possibly TRBD1 on 6 matching bases. This CDR3 spans 14 amino acids. Germline values: CDR1 MNHEY, CDR2 SMNVEV (reference sequence). The V and J ends lost 3 bases and 8 bases respectively, with 16 bases between them. The CDR3 DNA reads TGTGCCAGCAGTTTGGGGGCCAGGGTCGGGGGCTACACCTTC. Its translation is CASSLGARVGGYTF.

This clone has more than one count but fewer than ten. The chain combines TRBV9 with TRBJ2-1, with 7 bases lining up with TRBD1. After removal of 3 bases from V and 2 bases from J, the junction contained 2 bases not matched to a gene. The CDR3 runs to 14 residues. The germline V gene encodes CDR1 SGDLS and CDR2 YYNGEE. CDR3 sequence reads: CASSAGTAYNEQFF. The CDR3 DNA follows: TGTGCCAGCAGCGCCGGGACAGCCTACAATGAGCAGTTCTTC.

The chain recombines TRBV27 with TRBJ2-2, with D possibly being TRBD1 (5 bases). CDR1 is MNHEY and CDR2 is SMNVEV in the germline V gene (reference sequence). The germline V and J ends were trimmed by 2 bases and 2 bases, with 15 bases remaining between them. The CDR3 is 17 residues long. The CDR3 loop is CASSLNPQGSNTGELFF. DNA of the CDR3: TGTGCCAGCAGTTTAAACCCGCAGGGCAGTAACACCGGGGAGCTGTTTTTT.

This clone was counted between two and nine times. The chain uses TRBV19 and TRBJ2-7; D might be TRBD1 (6 bases). Germline-derived CDR1 and CDR2 are LNHDA and SQIVND (reference sequence). The CDR3 has 13 amino acids. Trimming shortened V by 5 bases and J by 6 bases, and 14 bases separated the two germline ends. CDR3 loop: CASSLTGPLEQYF. The DNA of the CDR3 is TGTGCCAGTAGTTTAACAGGGCCCCTCGAGCAGTACTTC.

The chain has TRBV9 and TRBJ2-3, with TRBD2 identical over 9 bases. After removal of 4 bases from V and 2 bases from J, the junction contained 8 bases not matched to a gene. This CDR3 is built from 16 residues. Germline V gives CDR1 SGDLS, CDR2 YYNGEE. CDR3 region: CASSSAGGEYTDTQYF. The CDR3 bases are TGTGCCAGCAGCTCCGCGGGGGGGGAGTACACAGATACGCAGTATTTT.

This clone was counted once. The chain joins TRBV4-1 to TRBJ2-5; D call uncertain. Germline V gene lookup returns CDR1 MGHRA and CDR2 YSYEKL. The CDR3 is 15 residues long. V lost 1 base and J 1 base, leaving 10 bases between the germline ends. Here the CDR3 DNA reads TGCGCCAGCAGCCAAGGCGACGCGAGCCAAGAGACCCAGTACTTC. Amino acid sequence: CASSQGDASQETQYF.

The chain employs TRBV4-2 and TRBJ2-7; D not certain. Per germline, CDR1 LGHNA and CDR2 YNFKEQ. With 0 bases removed from V and 4 bases from J, the gap between germline ends came to 7 bases. This CDR3 has 13 amino acids. The DNA of the CDR3 is TGTGCCAGCAGCCAAGATAAGGGATACGAGCAGTACTTC. This codes for CASSQDKGYEQYF.

This chain joins TRBV19 and TRBJ2-5; 7 nucleotides agree with TRBD1. The CDR3 spans 13 residues. V shed 3 bases and J 10 bases; nucleotides not matched to a gene: 8. The V gene's germline CDR1 is LNHDA and CDR2 SQIVND (reference sequence). This CDR3 is CASSMTGSADQYF. In DNA, the CDR3 is TGTGCCAGTAGTATGACAGGGTCGGCTGACCAGTACTTC.

The chain links TRBV4-1 to TRBJ2-1; D ambiguous. Germline V lookup: CDR1 MGHRA, CDR2 YSYEKL. Trimming stripped 0 bases from V and 12 bases from J, with 9 bases between. This CDR3 comprises 12 residues. This chain's CDR3 is CASSQEVSGQFF. CDR3 nucleotides: TGCGCCAGCAGCCAAGAGGTCTCTGGGCAGTTCTTC.

The V gene is TRBV19, the J gene TRBJ2-7; D perhaps matches TRBD2 (5 bases). The CDR3 is 13 residues long. From germline, CDR1 is LNHDA and CDR2 SQIVND (reference sequence). V was clipped by 3 bases and J by 5 bases, with 11 bases between them. The CDR3, as DNA: TGTGCCAGTAGTATGCCGGGGTTCGACGAGCAGTACTTC. Translation gives CASSMPGFDEQYF.

The chain combines TRBV11-2 with TRBJ1-4; 12 bases match TRBD1. This CDR3 is 17 amino acids long. After removal of 5 bases from V and 7 bases from J, the junction contained 11 bases not matched to a gene. Germline V gene data show CDR1 as SGHAT and CDR2 as FQNNGV. The CDR3 reads CASSPGTGGVRGEKLFF. The DNA of the CDR3 is TGTGCCAGCAGCCCCGGGACAGGGGGCGTTCGGGGTGAAAAACTGTTTTTT.

The V gene is TRBV9, the J gene TRBJ2-1, with 7 bases identical to TRBD2. Germline V gives CDR1 SGDLS, CDR2 YYNGEE. Germline trimming cut 0 bases from V and 3 bases from J; bases unmatched to any gene: 3. CDR3 length equals 15 residues. The CDR3 sequence is CASSVERGSYNEQFF. The CDR3 coding sequence is TGTGCCAGCAGCGTAGAACGCGGGAGCTACAATGAGCAGTTCTTC.

The V call is TRBV7-8, the J call TRBJ2-7, with D maybe TRBD2 (5 bases). There are 15 residues in the CDR3. Germline V gene lookup returns CDR1 SGHVS and CDR2 FQNEAQ. V shed 5 bases and J shed 0 bases, with 14 bases lying between them. The CDR3 nucleotides are TGTGCCAGCAGCCCCTCTGGCGGGCTCTCCTACGAGCAGTACTTC. Protein: CASSPSGGLSYEQYF.

The chain has TRBV19 and TRBJ1-6; D ambiguous. Trimming removed 7 bases at V and 8 bases at J, with 21 bases between. There are 16 residues in the CDR3. Per germline, CDR1 LNHDA and CDR2 SQIVND (reference sequence). The CDR3 bases are TGTGCCAGTACTAAGGCAGGCCGTTATCCCGATTCACCCCTCCACTTT. Translating gives CASTKAGRYPDSPLHF. Full variable domain (outside the CDR3, taken from reference TRBV19 and TRBJ1-6): DGGITQSPKYLFRKEGQNVTLSCEQNLNHDAMYWYRQDPGQGLRLIYYSQIVNDFQKGDIAEGYSVSREKKESFPLTVTSAQKNPTAFYLCASTKAGRYPDSPLHFGNGTRLTVT.

The chain joins TRBV6-5 to TRBJ1-2, with a tentative D call TRBD1 (5 bases). This CDR3 is 15 amino acids long. The V and J ends lost 2 bases and 4 bases respectively, with 14 bases between them. Germline-derived CDR1 and CDR2 are MNHEY and SVGAGI. CDR3 sequence: CASSYIVDRVYGYTF. CDR3 in DNA: TGTGCCAGCAGTTACATCGTCGACAGAGTCTATGGCTACACCTTC.

The gene calls are TRBV25-1 and TRBJ2-3; no firm D call. The CDR3 is 15 residues long. CDR1 MGHDK and CDR2 SYGVNS come from the germline V gene. Trimming shortened V by 4 bases and J by 0 bases, and 11 bases separated the two germline ends. Written as DNA, the CDR3 is TGTGCCAGCAGTGGGTCTTCAACTAGCACAGATACGCAGTATTTT. Translated: CASSGSSTSTDTQYF.

The chain joins TRBV4-1 to TRBJ2-7, with TRBD2 identical over 7 bases. J was trimmed by 3 bases and V by 1 base; bases with no gene match: 9. Germline-derived CDR1 and CDR2 are MGHRA and YSYEKL. This CDR3 spans 16 amino acids. The CDR3 nucleotides read TGCGCCAGCAGCCAAGCTAGCGGCGGGTCTAACTACGAGCAGTACTTC. It translates to CASSQASGGSNYEQYF.

This chain uses TRBV4-1 with TRBJ2-5; D not certain. The J call could be wrong; TRBJ2-7 is a better fit for the DNA end. CDR1 and CDR2 from the germline V gene are MGHRA and YSYEKL. The CDR3 spans 15 residues. This CDR3 is CASSQDRGGAYEQYF. CDR3 in DNA: TGCGCCAGCAGCCAAGATCGAGGCGGCGCCTACGAGCAGTACTTC.

The count of this clone is one. This chain links TRBV10-2 with TRBJ2-5; 11 nucleotides agree with TRBD2. Trimming at V came to 5 bases and at J to 1 base, leaving 3 bases not matched to a gene. The germline V gene encodes CDR1 WSHSY and CDR2 SAAADI. The CDR3 loop spans 15 amino acids. In DNA form, the CDR3 reads TGCGCCAGCAGTCAACTAGCGGGGGCCCAAGAGACCCAGTACTTC. Its translation: CASSQLAGAQETQYF.

This rearrangement joins TRBV7-6 to TRBJ1-1, with a weak D call TRBD1 (6 bases). The V end was cut by 5 bases, the J end by 4 bases, with 11 bases between. Germline V gives CDR1 SGHVS, CDR2 FNYEAQ. This CDR3 region has 13 residues. This CDR3 reads CASSPGGSTEAFF. DNA for the CDR3: TGTGCCAGCAGCCCGGGGGGCTCCACTGAAGCTTTCTTT.

This chain links TRBV9 with TRBJ2-7; the match to TRBD1 covers 10 bases. The CDR3 spans 21 residues. Germline V gives CDR1 SGDLS, CDR2 YYNGEE. The junction had 21 bases not matched to a gene; V was cut back by 0 bases and J by 3 bases. In DNA form, the CDR3 reads TGTGCCAGCAGCGTAGGTCTAGGTCTGACAAACCGGGACAGGGGATTCTACGAGCAGTACTTC. Translation: CASSVGLGLTNRDRGFYEQYF.

A remark on this clone: Other DNA variants within this sample encode the same CDR3. The V gene is TRBV10-3, the J gene TRBJ2-7; D is perhaps TRBD1 (6 bases). CDR1 is ENHRY, CDR2 SYGVKD, per germline. Deletions cut 0 bases from V and 5 bases from J, with 8 bases between. The CDR3 runs 13 residues. The CDR3 is CAISESGAHEQYF. The CDR3 DNA reads as TGTGCCATCAGTGAGTCGGGGGCCCACGAGCAGTACTTC.

This chain joins TRBV6-6 and TRBJ2-4; possible D gene TRBD1, 6 bases. CDR1 and CDR2 (germline): MNHNY, SVGAGI (reference sequence). The V and J ends lost 2 bases and 3 bases respectively, with 11 bases between them. The CDR3 sequence is 15 residues long. The CDR3 sequence: CASSYLSRGKNIQYF. The CDR3 DNA sequence: TGTGCCAGCAGTTACCTATCCAGGGGCAAAAACATTCAGTACTTC.